Listed here are 21 T cell receptor beta chains from one sample, sequenced in a study of CD4 T cells in relation to SARS-CoV-2 and coronaviruses. CD4+ T cells from unexposed donors were obtained before the COVID-19 pandemic (2011-2018). The cells were cultured for about ten days before CD4+ T cells were isolated. These receptors' targets are unknown. Some clones are missing from TCRdb's copy, which holds only in-frame ones; the method was immunoSEQ multiplex PCR. This sample yields more than 20,000 clones, of which around four fifths are seen a single time; roughly a sixth belongs to the top ten. Sequencing was performed on CD4+ T cells from PBMCs, cultured in vitro. These receptor sequences come from a human donor in good health.

The rearrangement uses TRBV9 and TRBJ2-7; TRBD1 matches 7 bases. Germline V CDR1 and CDR2: SGDLS, YYNGEE. The CDR3 runs to 15 residues. Trimming removed 0 bases from V and 2 bases from J; junction bases left unmatched: 5. In DNA form, the CDR3 reads TGTGCCAGCAGCGTAGCGGAAGGGGGCCCCTACGAGCAGTACTTC. It codes for CASSVAEGGPYEQYF.

The chain has TRBV12-5 and TRBJ1-3, with 8 bases aligning to TRBD1. J gave up 4 bases and V 1 base, and 6 bases lay outside the gene matches. CDR1 is LGHNT and CDR2 is FRNRAP in the germline V gene. This CDR3 spans 16 amino acids. The CDR3 region is CASGLGTGFGGNTIYF. CDR3 in DNA: TGTGCTAGTGGTTTGGGGACAGGGTTTGGGGGAAACACCATATATTTT.

Only a few counts were recorded for this clone. V gene TRBV6-5 combines with J gene TRBJ1-2, with TRBD1 as a possible D gene (6 bases). The germline V and J ends were trimmed by 3 bases and 1 base, with 12 bases remaining between them. This CDR3 has 15 residues. Germline V lookup: CDR1 MNHEY, CDR2 SVGAGI. CDR3 sequence: CASSYSTGLNYGYTF. CDR3 DNA sequence: TGTGCCAGCAGTTATTCTACAGGGCTTAACTATGGCTACACCTTC.

V usage is TRBV14 and J usage is TRBJ1-1; no clear D. CDR1 and CDR2 (germline): SGHDN, FVKESK. Trimming removed 1 base at V and 5 bases at J, with 14 bases between. The CDR3 sequence is 15 residues long. CDR3 protein: CASSQGIRVRTEAFF. In DNA form, the CDR3 reads TGTGCCAGCAGCCAAGGTATTCGGGTTAGGACTGAAGCTTTCTTT.

The J gene is TRBJ2-5, the V gene TRBV3-1 (or the pseudogene TRBV3-2), with 10 bases fitting TRBD2. CDR3 length: 14 amino acids. Germline loops: CDR1 LGHDT, CDR2 YNNKEL (reference sequence). Trimming at V came to 7 bases and at J to 4 bases, leaving 6 bases not matched to a gene. CDR3 coding DNA: TGTGCCAGCAAAGCGGGAGGGATCATAGAGACCCAGTACTTC. It specifies CASKAGGIIETQYF.

This clone occurred once. V usage is TRBV6-1 and J usage is TRBJ1-5; TRBD1 is a possible D gene (5 bases). The CDR3 totals 14 residues. Trimming removed 2 bases at V and 5 bases at J, with 10 bases between. CDR1 and CDR2 (germline): MNHNS, SASEGT. The CDR3 sequence: CASSEWLGDQPQHF. As DNA, the CDR3 is TGTGCCAGCAGTGAATGGTTAGGGGATCAGCCCCAGCATTTT.

The rearrangement uses TRBV12-5 and TRBJ2-2; 9 bases are shared with TRBD1. V shed 1 base, J shed 7 bases, and the junction held 1 base outside the gene matches. The CDR3 consists of 14 residues. The V gene's germline CDR1 is LGHNT and CDR2 FRNRAP. CDR3 loop: CASGLGQGVGELFF. The CDR3 DNA follows: TGTGCTAGTGGTTTGGGACAGGGGGTCGGGGAGCTGTTTTTT. Combining the CDR3 with reference TRBV12-5 and TRBJ2-2 gives the whole variable domain DARVTQTPRHKVTEMGQEVTMRCQPILGHNTVFWYRQTMMQGLELLAYFRNRAPLDDSGMPKDRFSAEMPDATLATLKIQPSEPRDSAVYFCASGLGQGVGELFFGEGSRLTVL.

The chain is built from TRBV5-1 and TRBJ2-3, with 7 bases fitting TRBD2. After removal of 0 bases from V and 0 bases from J, the junction contained 7 bases not matched to a gene. This CDR3 is 17 amino acids long. Germline values: CDR1 SGHRS, CDR2 YFSETQ. CDR3 sequence (DNA): TGCGCCAGCAGCTTGGGATTGGGCGGGGGAAGCACAGATACGCAGTATTTT. It specifies CASSLGLGGGSTDTQYF.

This chain joins TRBV18 and TRBJ1-2; D gene unclear. This CDR3 spans 13 amino acids. The V and J ends lost 5 bases and 8 bases respectively, with 15 bases between them. CDR1 KGHSH and CDR2 LQKENI come from the germline V gene. The CDR3, as DNA: TGTGCCAGCTCAGAGGCCAGCCTTATGGGCTACACCTTC. Translating gives CASSEASLMGYTF.

This clone was seen a few times. The genes are TRBV10-3 and TRBJ2-2, with D unclear. CDR3 length: 15 residues. Trimming shortened V by 3 bases and J by 3 bases, and 11 bases separated the two germline ends. Germline loops: CDR1 ENHRY, CDR2 SYGVKD. This CDR3 is CAISDKPGDTGELFF. The CDR3 nucleotides read TGTGCCATCAGTGATAAGCCAGGAGACACCGGGGAGCTGTTTTTT.

This chain links TRBV9 with TRBJ2-5; 9 bases agree with TRBD2. This CDR3 is built from 16 residues. Trimming removed 0 bases from V and 7 bases from J; junction bases left unmatched: 10. From germline, CDR1 is SGDLS and CDR2 YYNGEE. Here the CDR3 DNA reads TGTGCCAGCAGCGTAGCCCAGCGGGAGGCCCAGGGGACCCAGTACTTC. Protein sequence: CASSVAQREAQGTQYF.

The rearrangement uses TRBV3-1 (or the pseudogene TRBV3-2) and TRBJ2-1, with 9 bases lining up with TRBD2. Per the germline V gene, CDR1 is LGHDT and CDR2 is YNNKEL (reference sequence). With 5 bases clipped from V and 12 bases from J, the junction kept 17 bases outside the gene matches. This CDR3 spans 16 amino acids. The CDR3 here is CASSEGLVSGSLGQFF. Written as DNA, the CDR3 is TGTGCCAGCAGCGAAGGCCTGGTTAGCGGGAGTTTGGGGCAGTTCTTC.

The chain couples TRBV3-1 (or the pseudogene TRBV3-2) to TRBJ2-1; D gene unclear. The length of the CDR3 is 15 residues. Germline assignment: CDR1 LGHDT and CDR2 YNNKEL (reference sequence). Trimming cost V 7 bases and J 8 bases, with 21 bases left between them. CDR3 sequence reads: CASTPDTAGIYEQFF. The CDR3 DNA reads as TGTGCCAGCACACCAGACACCGCAGGCATCTATGAGCAGTTCTTC.

The CDR3 sequence: CASARRDTTVFQYF. In nucleotides, the CDR3 is TGTGCCAGCGCCAGACGGGACACCACAGTCTTCCAGTACTTC. This rearrangement joins TRBV2 to TRBJ2-5, with D tentatively TRBD1 (6 bases). CDR1 and CDR2 (germline): SNHLY, FYNNEI. There are 14 residues in the CDR3. The germline V and J ends were trimmed by 8 bases and 10 bases, with 23 bases remaining between them.

The rearrangement joins TRBV6-6 to TRBJ1-2; D is possibly TRBD1 (5 bases). Germline V gene data show CDR1 as MNHNY and CDR2 as SVGAGI (reference sequence). Trimming cost V 5 bases and J 8 bases, with 24 bases left between them. The CDR3 sequence is 16 residues long. The CDR3 reads CASSRLLSRALRGYTF. The CDR3 DNA reads as TGTGCCAGCAGTCGACTCCTAAGCAGGGCTTTGCGAGGCTACACCTTC.

The V call is TRBV2, the J call TRBJ2-3; D call uncertain. The CDR3 extends over 11 amino acids. Trimming shortened V by 2 bases and J by 6 bases, and 3 bases separated the two germline ends. Germline loops: CDR1 SNHLY, CDR2 FYNNEI. The chain's CDR3 is CASSETDTQYF. CDR3 sequence (DNA): TGTGCCAGCAGTGAAACTGATACGCAGTATTTT.

The chain couples TRBV6-2 or TRBV6-3 to TRBJ1-4, with 8 nucleotides matching TRBD1. V trimming: 5 bases; J trimming: 8 bases; junction bases outside the gene matches: 13. CDR1 and CDR2 from the germline V gene are MNHEY and SVGEGT. This CDR3 has 16 amino acids. The CDR3 sequence is CASSPHGQGGKEKLFF. The CDR3 nucleotides are TGTGCCAGCAGTCCCCACGGACAGGGAGGGAAGGAAAAACTGTTTTTT.

The rearrangement joins TRBV5-6 to TRBJ2-2; no firm D call. The CDR3 contains 16 residues. Germline V gene sequence: CDR1 SGHDT, CDR2 YYEEEE. The V gene lost 1 base and the J gene lost 4 bases, with 14 bases spanning the gap. The CDR3 sequence is CASSLSGTTGTGELFF. The CDR3 nucleotides read TGTGCCAGCAGCTTGTCAGGTACAACGGGCACCGGGGAGCTGTTTTTT. The full variable domain, with the rest looked up from reference TRBV5-6 and TRBJ2-2, is DAGVTQSPTHLIKTRGQQVTLRCSPKSGHDTVSWYQQALGQGPQFIFQYYEEEERQRGNFPDRFSGHQFPNYSSELNVNALLLGDSALYLCASSLSGTTGTGELFFGEGSRLTVL.

The CDR3 nucleotides are TGTGCCAGCAGTTACACAGGGAGGTACGAGCAGTACTTC. It is translated as CASSYTGRYEQYF. The chain employs TRBV6-2 or TRBV6-3 and TRBJ2-7; D possibly uses TRBD1 or TRBD2 (6 bases each). V gave up 2 bases and J gave up 4 bases, with 9 bases separating them. This CDR3 spans 13 amino acids. The germline CDR1 and CDR2 sequences are MNHEY and SVGEGT.

This clone was seen a single time. V is TRBV3-1 (or the pseudogene TRBV3-2) and J is TRBJ2-2, with a weak D call TRBD2 (5 bases). V lost 3 bases, J lost 5 bases, and 13 bases lay in between. Germline CDR1 reads LGHDT; CDR2 reads YNNKEL (reference sequence). The CDR3 loop spans 15 amino acids. The CDR3 DNA is TGTGCCAGCAGCCAGAAGGGAGATGGGACCGGGGAGCTGTTTTTT. Residues: CASSQKGDGTGELFF.

The J gene is TRBJ1-3, the V gene TRBV7-9; D gene ambiguous. The ends were cut back, 1 base at V and 8 bases at J, with 6 bases in the middle. Germline values: CDR1 SEHNR, CDR2 FQNEAQ (reference sequence). The CDR3 sequence is 12 residues long. CDR3 residues: CASSLGGDTIYF. DNA for the CDR3: TGTGCCAGCAGCTTAGGAGGAGACACCATATATTTT.